The sequence of this T cell receptor beta chain was determined in a study of control samples from healthy donors and cancer patients (dated by TCRdb to the early 2020s). About this clone itself: The antigen it binds to is not known.

Between the V and J ends, shortened by 3 bases and 4 bases respectively, the junction contains 13 bases. The CDR3 contains 13 residues, cysteine and phenylalanine counted. Just the 39-base CDR3 DNA is kept, in frame starting at base 1. According to the germline V gene (reference sequence), CDR1 reads DFQATT and CDR2 reads SNEGSKA. Receptor libraries were prepared by the immunoSEQ multiplex PCR assay. TCRdb limited this immuneACCESS table to in-frame rearrangements with V and J called. A share of clones is missing; checked studies link under half to unresolved V genes, and the rest is unexplained. The sample has around 190,000 clones on record. The ten most abundant clones make up roughly 2% of the sample.

Sequenced input: blood. The chain couples TRBV20-1 to TRBJ2-7; the D gene assignment is ambiguous. The receptor's source is a woman in her 30s in good health. Here is the DNA: TGCAGTGCTAGTAACAGTCAGCTGTACGAGCAGTACTTC. It is translated as CSASNSQLYEQYF.